The 29 T cell receptor beta chains below were found in one sample sequenced in a study of cytomegalovirus exposure and HLA in healthy donors. PCR employed 60 Vbeta and 13 Jbeta primers. Using immunoSEQ multiplex PCR, the repertoire was profiled, and TCRdb retains in-frame clones only, with some absent. The table for this sample gives 30,000 to 40,000 clones. Input material: PBMCs. The source of these receptors is a man in his forties or fifties in good health and CMV-seropositive.

The chain employs TRBV9 and TRBJ1-1, with D perhaps matching TRBD1 (5 bases). This CDR3 is built from 15 residues. Trimming stripped 0 bases from V and 6 bases from J, with 15 bases between. Germline V gene data show CDR1 as SGDLS and CDR2 as YYNGEE. CDR3 loop: CASSVGEGGVAEAFF. The CDR3 DNA follows: TGTGCCAGCAGCGTAGGGGAAGGAGGGGTGGCTGAAGCTTTCTTT.

V and J are TRBV11-2 and TRBJ2-1, with TRBD1 matching 10 bases. The CDR3 consists of 15 residues. The V gene's germline CDR1 is SGHAT and CDR2 FQNNGV. J was trimmed by 2 bases and V by 8 bases; bases with no gene match: 6. CDR3 amino acids: CASSGGTGAYNEQFF. DNA for the CDR3: TGTGCCAGCTCCGGCGGGACAGGGGCCTACAATGAGCAGTTCTTC.

This sequence joins TRBV5-1 and TRBJ2-7, with TRBD2 matching over 11 bases. CDR1 and CDR2 from the germline V gene are SGHRS and YFSETQ. V shed 3 bases and J 0 bases; nucleotides not matched to a gene: 2. The CDR3 is made up of 15 amino acids. The DNA for the CDR3 is TGCGCCAGCAGCTCTACTAGCGGGAGCTCCTACGAGCAGTACTTC. Its translation: CASSSTSGSSYEQYF.

This chain links TRBV18 with TRBJ2-2; 12 nucleotides match TRBD2. The J segment lost 2 bases and the V segment lost 2 bases, leaving 6 bases of the junction unmatched. Germline-derived CDR1 and CDR2 are KGHSH and LQKENI. The CDR3 is 18 amino acids. CDR3 loop: CASSPTLAGGINTGELFF. The CDR3 DNA reads TGTGCCAGCTCACCAACGCTAGCGGGAGGGATTAACACCGGGGAGCTGTTTTTT.

The chain combines TRBV28 with TRBJ1-1, with TRBD1 matching over 7 bases. This CDR3 contains 13 residues. Germline V gives CDR1 MDHEN, CDR2 SYDVKM. The V segment lost 7 bases and the J segment 1 base; nucleotides outside the gene matches: 3. The CDR3 region is CASKAGGNTEAFF. CDR3 nucleotides: TGTGCCAGCAAGGCAGGGGGGAACACTGAAGCTTTCTTT.

This chain connects TRBV5-8 to TRBJ2-7, with D perhaps matching TRBD1 (6 bases). The CDR3 runs to 15 residues. Germline V gene lookup returns CDR1 SGHTS and CDR2 YDEGEE. V lost 3 bases and J lost 2, with 15 bases in between. CDR3 residues: CASSSEVPGAYEQYF. The CDR3 nucleotides read TGTGCCAGCAGCTCCGAGGTCCCAGGGGCCTACGAGCAGTACTTC.

The chain is built from TRBV11-1 and TRBJ2-5; no definite D call. The CDR3 totals 15 residues. V was shortened by 2 bases and J by 0 bases, with 10 bases between the two germline ends. Germline V lookup: CDR1 SGHAT, CDR2 FQDESV (reference sequence). CDR3 DNA sequence: TGTGCCAGCAGCTTAACCGCCAGGAACCAAGAGACCCAGTACTTC. Protein sequence: CASSLTARNQETQYF.

The chain carries TRBV15 and TRBJ2-7; TRBD1 aligns across 7 bases. The CDR3 totals 16 residues. Germline-derived CDR1 and CDR2 are LNHNV and YYDKDF (reference sequence). J lost 3 bases, V lost 2 bases, and 10 bases had no gene match. The CDR3 region has the DNA TGTGCCACCAGCAGAAGGACCGGGACAGTTATCTACGAGCAGTACTTC. It is translated as CATSRRTGTVIYEQYF.

The gene calls are TRBV30 and TRBJ2-7; 11 nucleotides match TRBD2. Germline CDR1 and CDR2: GTSNPN and SVGIG (reference sequence). With 2 bases clipped from V and 0 bases from J, the junction kept 6 bases outside the gene matches. The CDR3 is made up of 16 amino acids. The CDR3 protein is CAWSSPSGRSSYEQYF. The CDR3 region has the DNA TGTGCCTGGAGTTCCCCTAGCGGGAGGTCCTCCTACGAGCAGTACTTC. The full variable domain, completed using reference TRBV30 and TRBJ2-7, is SQTIHQWPATLVQPVGSPLSLECTVEGTSNPNLYWYRQAAGRGLQLLFYSVGIGQISSEVPQNLSASRPQDRQFILSSKKLLLSDSGFYLCAWSSPSGRSSYEQYFGPGTRLTVT.

The chain carries TRBV29-1 and TRBJ2-7; D is perhaps TRBD2 (5 bases). CDR1 is SQVTM and CDR2 is ANQGSEA in the germline V gene. V shed 4 bases and J shed 2 bases, with 12 bases lying between them. The length of the CDR3 is 13 residues. The CDR3 region is CSVVVEGTYEQYF. In DNA form, the CDR3 reads TGCAGCGTTGTGGTCGAGGGAACCTACGAGCAGTACTTC.

The CDR3: CASSLGTFNYGYTF. The CDR3, as DNA: TGTGCCAGCAGTTTGGGGACATTTAACTATGGCTACACCTTC. The V call is TRBV28, the J call TRBJ1-2; D is possibly TRBD1 (6 bases). V was pared by 3 bases and J by 1 base, with 9 bases between. The CDR3 contains 14 residues. CDR1 is MDHEN, CDR2 SYDVKM, per germline.

The chain is built from TRBV6-5 and TRBJ1-2, with 8 positions matching TRBD1. V shed 4 bases and J 4 bases; nucleotides not matched to a gene: 5. The CDR3 has 14 amino acids. Per the germline V gene, CDR1 is MNHEY and CDR2 is SVGAGI. CDR3 nucleotide sequence: TGTGCCAGCAGTTCCCCAGGGGGCGGCTATGGCTACACCTTC. The encoded protein is CASSSPGGGYGYTF.

The chain is built from TRBV5-6 and TRBJ1-1; tentative D call: TRBD1 (5 bases). Trimming pared 0 bases from V and 2 bases from J, leaving 11 bases between. This CDR3 contains 15 residues. The germline V gene has CDR1 SGHDT and CDR2 YYEEEE. The CDR3 loop is CASSLVTGKNTEAFF. The CDR3 bases are TGTGCCAGCAGCTTGGTTACAGGAAAAAACACTGAAGCTTTCTTT. The full variable domain, its missing parts supplied by reference TRBV5-6 and TRBJ1-1, is DAGVTQSPTHLIKTRGQQVTLRCSPKSGHDTVSWYQQALGQGPQFIFQYYEEEERQRGNFPDRFSGHQFPNYSSELNVNALLLGDSALYLCASSLVTGKNTEAFFGQGTRLTVV.

V gene TRBV5-1 combines with J gene TRBJ2-7, with D possibly TRBD2 on 6 matching bases. Trimming left V 7 bases short and J 0 bases short, with 14 bases between. The CDR3 is made up of 14 amino acids. The germline V gene encodes CDR1 SGHRS and CDR2 YFSETQ. CDR3 residues: CASGPRGSSYEQYF. CDR3 nucleotides: TGCGCCAGCGGCCCGCGGGGAAGCTCCTACGAGCAGTACTTC.

The CDR3 DNA reads TGTGCCAGCAGAGACGACAATGGGTACAATGAGCAGTTCTTC. Its protein is CASRDDNGYNEQFF. The rearrangement links TRBV9 to TRBJ2-1, with D hard to call. This CDR3 has 14 amino acids. CDR1 and CDR2 (germline): SGDLS, YYNGEE. V lost 5 bases and J lost 4, with 13 bases in between.

This rearrangement joins TRBV28 to TRBJ2-2; 9 nucleotides align to TRBD1. Germline V CDR1 and CDR2: MDHEN, SYDVKM. Trimming cost V 6 bases and J 1 base; bases outside gene matches: 0. The CDR3 sequence is 14 residues long. CDR3 DNA: TGTGCCAGCAGGGGACAGGGGAACACCGGGGAGCTGTTTTTT. Amino acids: CASRGQGNTGELFF. Looking up the rest from reference TRBV28 and TRBJ2-2 gives the full variable domain: DVKVTQSSRYLVKRTGEKVFLECVQDMDHENMFWYRQDPGLGLRLIYFSYDVKMKEKGDIPEGYSVSREKKERFSLILESASTNQTSMYLCASRGQGNTGELFFGEGSRLTVL.

The CDR3 spells CASSSTGSITEKLFF. The CDR3 DNA reads as TGCGCCAGCAGCTCGACAGGATCCATTACTGAAAAACTGTTTTTT. The chain combines TRBV5-1 with TRBJ1-4; a possible D gene is TRBD1 (6 bases). V dropped 3 bases and J dropped 7 bases, with 16 bases sitting between them. CDR3 length: 15 amino acids. Germline V gene lookup returns CDR1 SGHRS and CDR2 YFSETQ.

This rearrangement joins TRBV7-8 to TRBJ2-7; 7 bases align to TRBD1. CDR1 and CDR2 from the germline V gene are SGHVS and FQNEAQ. This CDR3 is built from 13 residues. With 5 bases clipped from V and 7 bases from J, the junction kept 8 bases outside the gene matches. The CDR3 here is CASSPTGTGEQYF. The DNA of the CDR3 is TGTGCCAGCAGCCCGACAGGGACGGGGGAGCAGTACTTC.

V usage is TRBV5-1 and J usage is TRBJ2-7; D perhaps matches TRBD1 (6 bases). V was cut by 3 bases and J by 5 bases, with 24 bases left in between. CDR3 length: 17 amino acids. Per germline, CDR1 SGHRS and CDR2 YFSETQ. The CDR3: CASSSGGWGRLLDEQYF. CDR3 nucleotide sequence: TGCGCCAGCAGCTCAGGCGGATGGGGGCGACTCTTGGACGAGCAGTACTTC.

The chain has TRBV5-1 and TRBJ2-5; TRBD1 matches at 7 bases. The J call may be incorrect, as the DNA end agrees better with TRBJ2-7. The CDR3 consists of 13 residues. Germline CDR1 SGHRS, CDR2 YFSETQ. CDR3 sequence reads: CASSGTGAHEQYF. In nucleotides, the CDR3 is TGCGCCAGCAGCGGAACAGGGGCCCACGAGCAGTACTTC.

V usage is TRBV21-1 and J usage is TRBJ2-7; the table's D call TRBD2 went unverified against the DNA. TRBV21-1 is listed as a pseudogene. This CDR3 has 15 residues. CDR3 DNA sequence: TGTGCCAGCAGCTTCCGGACTAGCGGGAGTGTTCTCCAGTACTTC. Translation gives CASSFRTSGSVLQYF.

V and J are TRBV5-1 and TRBJ2-5; D is uncertain. Between the trimmed V and J ends, which lost 0 bases and 5 bases, there was a span of 8 bases. The CDR3 loop spans 13 amino acids. Germline CDR1 SGHRS, CDR2 YFSETQ. The chain's CDR3 is CASSLAYFETQYF. CDR3 coding DNA: TGCGCCAGCAGCTTGGCCTACTTTGAGACCCAGTACTTC.

The chain links TRBV7-8 to TRBJ1-5, with 7 positions matching TRBD1. This CDR3 has 18 amino acids. Germline CDR1 reads SGHVS; CDR2 reads FQNEAQ. V gave up 5 bases and J gave up 0 bases; unmatched junction bases: 13. CDR3 amino acids: CASSPPGGQRVSNQPQHF. The CDR3, as DNA: TGTGCCAGCAGCCCCCCAGGGGGTCAAAGAGTTAGCAATCAGCCCCAGCATTTT.

The rearrangement links TRBV11-1 to TRBJ2-7; D may be TRBD1 (5 bases). The V and J ends lost 3 bases and 2 bases respectively, with 8 bases between them. The CDR3 is 13 residues long. Germline V CDR1 and CDR2: SGHAT, FQDESV (reference sequence). CDR3 in amino acids: CASSFDRTYEQYF. The CDR3 nucleotides read TGTGCCAGCAGCTTTGACAGAACCTACGAGCAGTACTTC.

The chain recombines TRBV9 with TRBJ1-6, with 9 bases that match TRBD1. Germline V gene data show CDR1 as SGDLS and CDR2 as YYNGEE. V lost 3 bases to trimming and J lost 7 bases; unmatched junction nucleotides: 8. The CDR3 consists of 16 residues. This CDR3 reads CASSARDRVRNSPLHF. The CDR3 nucleotides read TGTGCCAGCAGCGCCCGGGACAGGGTGAGAAATTCACCCCTCCACTTT.

The V and J genes are TRBV28 and TRBJ2-1; D might be TRBD2 (6 bases). The CDR3 covers 17 residues. The germline V gene has CDR1 MDHEN and CDR2 SYDVKM. The ends were cut back, 3 bases at V and 4 bases at J, with 19 bases in the middle. The CDR3 loop reads CASSLAPGGGTYNEQFF. CDR3 bases: TGTGCCAGCAGTTTGGCCCCCGGCGGCGGGACGTACAATGAGCAGTTCTTC.

V usage is TRBV28 and J usage is TRBJ2-1, with 9 positions matching TRBD2. The trim removed 4 bases at V and 2 bases at J, leaving 18 bases unmatched. The CDR3 has 20 amino acids. The germline CDR1 and CDR2 sequences are MDHEN and SYDVKM. The CDR3 DNA sequence: TGTGCCAGCAGTTCGATCGGAGGCCGGAGCGGGAGGAACGCCTACAATGAGCAGTTCTTC. It specifies CASSSIGGRSGRNAYNEQFF. The variable domain in full, with the rest retrieved from reference TRBV28 and TRBJ2-1, is DVKVTQSSRYLVKRTGEKVFLECVQDMDHENMFWYRQDPGLGLRLIYFSYDVKMKEKGDIPEGYSVSREKKERFSLILESASTNQTSMYLCASSSIGGRSGRNAYNEQFFGPGTRLTVL.

The chain has TRBV5-1 and TRBJ2-3; D unresolved. The CDR3 is 16 residues long. The germline gives CDR1 SGHRS, CDR2 YFSETQ. The V gene lost 0 bases and the J gene lost 0 bases, with 11 bases spanning the gap. This CDR3 is CASSLDSGASTDTQYF. The CDR3 DNA is TGCGCCAGCAGCTTGGATTCAGGTGCTAGCACAGATACGCAGTATTTT.

The rearrangement joins TRBV6-6 to TRBJ1-1; maybe TRBD1 (6 bases). This CDR3 spans 14 amino acids. V was clipped by 2 bases and J by 4 bases, with 11 bases between them. Per germline, CDR1 MNHNY and CDR2 SVGAGI (reference sequence). The CDR3 reads CASSYPEGGTEAFF. As DNA, the CDR3 is TGTGCCAGCAGTTACCCCGAAGGGGGCACTGAAGCTTTCTTT.